These 18 T cell receptor beta chains came from one sample sequenced in a study of blood T cell repertoires in COVID-19. Using immunoSEQ multiplex PCR, the repertoire was profiled, and TCRdb retains in-frame clones only, with some absent. The sample has a few hundred thousand clones, 80% to 90% seen once. Sequenced sample: PBMCs or T cells enriched from blood (not recorded which). The receptors derive from a man aged 25-40 years who had recovered from COVID-19.

The chain employs TRBV29-1 and TRBJ2-7; TRBD1 aligns across 8 bases. Trimming at V came to 1 base and at J to 2 bases, leaving 1 base not matched to a gene. CDR3 length: 13 residues. Germline-derived CDR1 and CDR2 are SQVTM and ANQGSEA. The CDR3 region is CSVEGTGTYEQYF. In DNA form, the CDR3 reads TGCAGCGTTGAAGGGACAGGGACCTACGAGCAGTACTTC.

This chain connects TRBV5-1 to TRBJ1-3, with D uncertain. Looked up from germline, CDR1 is SGHRS and CDR2 is YFSETQ. The CDR3 is 15 amino acids. V shed 2 bases and J shed 2 bases, with 11 bases lying between them. CDR3 loop: CASSFIEFPGNTIYF. As DNA, the CDR3 is TGCGCCAGCAGCTTTATCGAGTTTCCTGGAAACACCATATATTTT.

The chain links TRBV29-1 to TRBJ1-2, with 9 positions matching TRBD1. The CDR3 spans 16 residues. Germline CDR1 is SQVTM and CDR2 is ANQGSEA. The ends lost 2 bases at V and 2 bases at J; junction bases unmatched: 9. CDR3 region: CSVESHSGQGNYGYTF. In nucleotides, the CDR3 is TGCAGCGTTGAAAGTCATTCGGGACAGGGCAACTATGGCTACACCTTC.

The chain combines TRBV6-1 with TRBJ1-5, with 10 nucleotides matching TRBD1. The CDR3 contains 17 residues. V lost 1 base and J lost 3; bases outside the gene matches: 6. Germline CDR1 and CDR2: MNHNS and SASEGT. The CDR3 sequence: CASSEVRRQGANQPQHF. The DNA of the CDR3 is TGTGCCAGCAGTGAAGTTCGTAGACAGGGGGCCAATCAGCCCCAGCATTTT.

The chain carries TRBV6-5 and TRBJ1-2; unclear D gene. This CDR3 is 14 amino acids long. V was pared by 6 bases and J by 0 bases, with 11 bases between. Germline loops: CDR1 MNHEY, CDR2 SVGAGI. The CDR3 region has the DNA TGTGCCAGCAGCCTCAAGAGCTCTAACTATGGCTACACCTTC. Translating gives CASSLKSSNYGYTF.

The chain couples TRBV30 to TRBJ2-3, with D perhaps TRBD2 (7 bases). The CDR3 consists of 14 residues. V shed 0 bases and J shed 6 bases, with 13 bases lying between them. The germline V gene encodes CDR1 GTSNPN and CDR2 SVGIG (reference sequence). For the CDR3, the DNA is TGTGCCTGGAGTGTACGTGGGGGGGCGGATACGCAGTATTTT. It is translated as CAWSVRGGADTQYF.

The chain combines TRBV7-9 with TRBJ1-6; a weak D match, TRBD1 (6 bases). Trimming removed 5 bases at V and 4 bases at J, with 9 bases between. The CDR3 totals 14 residues. Germline values: CDR1 SEHNR, CDR2 FQNEAQ (reference sequence). CDR3 residues: CASSAGQYNSPLHF. The CDR3 bases are TGTGCCAGCAGCGCCGGACAGTATAATTCACCCCTCCACTTT.

The chain couples TRBV21-1 to TRBJ1-5; TRBD1, the table's D call, lacks a check against the DNA. TRBV21-1 is assigned pseudogene status. This CDR3 is 14 amino acids long. CDR3 loop: CASTTDRDHQPQHF. For the CDR3, the DNA is TGTGCCAGCACCACAGACAGGGACCATCAGCCCCAGCATTTT.

The chain couples TRBV27 to TRBJ1-4; 7 bases align to TRBD1. The length of the CDR3 is 14 residues. Per the germline V gene, CDR1 is MNHEY and CDR2 is SMNVEV (reference sequence). The trim removed 8 bases at V and 6 bases at J, leaving 9 bases unmatched. The CDR3 reads CASGRTTGHEKLFF. In DNA, the CDR3 is TGTGCCAGCGGAAGGACGACAGGGCATGAAAAACTGTTTTTT.

The table lists this clone with a few counts. V usage is TRBV7-9 and J usage is TRBJ2-3; 8 nucleotides align to TRBD2. This CDR3 has 16 residues. Germline loops: CDR1 SEHNR, CDR2 FQNEAQ (reference sequence). V was pared by 4 bases and J by 3 bases, with 9 bases of the junction left unmatched. DNA for the CDR3: TGTGCCAGCAGCTCTGACGGGGGGGCATCGACAGATACGCAGTATTTT. Amino acid sequence: CASSSDGGASTDTQYF.

The rearrangement links TRBV9 to TRBJ1-1; no reliable D call. Per the germline V gene, CDR1 is SGDLS and CDR2 is YYNGEE. The CDR3 is made up of 14 amino acids. Between the trimmed V and J ends, which lost 0 bases and 4 bases, there was a span of 10 bases. The DNA of the CDR3 is TGTGCCAGCAGCGTAGTCGGCGGAATCACTGAAGCTTTCTTT. This translates into CASSVVGGITEAFF. The full variable domain, with the rest looked up from reference TRBV9 and TRBJ1-1, is DSGVTQTPKHLITATGQRVTLRCSPRSGDLSVYWYQQSLDQGLQFLIQYYNGEERAKGNILERFSAQQFPDLHSELNLSSLELGDSALYFCASSVVGGITEAFFGQGTRLTVV.

The J gene is TRBJ1-2, the V gene TRBV19, with 7 bases that match TRBD1. This CDR3 has 14 residues. Unmatched junction bases numbered 6, after V lost 0 bases and J lost 8 bases. Germline lookup yields CDR1 LNHDA and CDR2 SQIVND (reference sequence). Here the CDR3 reads CASSIDRNRGGYTF. CDR3 sequence (DNA): TGTGCCAGTAGTATAGATCGTAACAGGGGCGGCTACACCTTC.

This sequence joins TRBV7-2 and TRBJ1-6; D gene uncertain. This CDR3 comprises 14 residues. V was pared by 1 base and J by 9 bases, with 10 bases between. Germline V gene sequence: CDR1 SGHTA, CDR2 FQGNSA. The CDR3 DNA is TGTGCCAGCAGCTTAGATCAGATTTTTTCACCCCTCCACTTT. Translating gives CASSLDQIFSPLHF.

This chain links TRBV6-5 with TRBJ1-2; a possible D gene is TRBD1 (6 bases). The germline V gene encodes CDR1 MNHEY and CDR2 SVGAGI. Trimming stripped 2 bases from V and 5 bases from J, with 9 bases between. This CDR3 is built from 13 residues. The DNA of the CDR3 is TGTGCCAGCAGTTACCGGACAGCTTATGGCTACACCTTC. Its protein is CASSYRTAYGYTF.

The V and J genes are TRBV4-3 and TRBJ2-3, with 8 positions matching TRBD2. Germline V gene data show CDR1 as LGHNA and CDR2 as YSLEER. The J segment lost 6 bases and the V segment lost 4 bases, leaving 12 bases of the junction unmatched. This CDR3 has 16 residues. CDR3 residues: CASSRLTGGRGDTQYF. DNA of the CDR3: TGCGCCAGCAGCCGTCTCACGGGGGGGAGAGGCGATACGCAGTATTTT.

In its sample, this clone was seen a few times. The chain uses TRBV7-3 and TRBJ2-3; 11 bases map to TRBD2. Germline V gene sequence: CDR1 SGHTA, CDR2 FQGTGA. Germline trimming cut 5 bases from V and 6 bases from J; bases unmatched to any gene: 4. The CDR3 sequence is 14 residues long. CDR3 sequence reads: CASSETSGVDTQYF. CDR3 sequence (DNA): TGTGCCAGCAGCGAGACTAGCGGGGTGGATACGCAGTATTTT.

The genes are TRBV5-4 and TRBJ1-2, with D possibly TRBD1 on 6 matching bases. This CDR3 is 15 amino acids long. The germline V and J ends were trimmed by 4 bases and 3 bases, with 16 bases remaining between them. CDR1 SGHNT and CDR2 YYREEE come from the germline V gene (reference sequence). CDR3 amino acids: CASSPPGGPYYGYTF. The CDR3 nucleotides read TGTGCCAGCAGCCCCCCGGGGGGGCCCTACTATGGCTACACCTTC.

This clone is a singleton in its sample. This sequence joins TRBV19 and TRBJ1-1, with D possibly being TRBD1 (6 bases). The V end lost 2 bases, the J end lost 5 bases, and 12 bases lay between the germline ends. CDR1 and CDR2 (germline): LNHDA, SQIVND (reference sequence). The length of the CDR3 is 14 residues. This CDR3 reads CASSILTGQTEAFF. The CDR3 DNA follows: TGTGCCAGTAGTATATTAACAGGGCAAACTGAAGCTTTCTTT.